This TCR beta chain stems from a study of blood T cell repertoires in COVID-19. Overall study context: Samples of COVID-19 (acute and convalescent) were obtained from the United States, Italy and Spain. T cells, B-cell-depleted T cells, or PBMCs supplied cDNA or gDNA.

Original handling: Amplified reference gene primers provided the basis for estimating nucleated cell counts. TCRdb keeps only in-frame clones here, not all; method: immunoSEQ multiplex PCR. That table is the source of V, J and clone size, and D and trimming were worked out from the DNA. This sample has about 210,000 clones, with approximately 80% found just once. Germline CDR1 and CDR2: SEHNR and FQNEAQ (reference sequence). J gave up 2 bases and V 5 bases, and 6 bases lay outside the gene matches. The CDR3 totals 14 residues. This chain uses TRBV7-9 with TRBJ2-7; the match to TRBD1 covers 7 bases. Material for sequencing was peripheral blood. This TCR was sampled from a human donor in a cohort sampled during active COVID-19. In nucleotides, the CDR3 is TGTGCCAGCAGCCCCGACAGGGCCACCTACGAGCAGTACTTC. It yields the protein CASSPDRATYEQYF.